This TCR beta chain was recovered during a study of T cells after yellow fever vaccination. CDR1 is DFQATT and CDR2 is SNEGSKA in the germline V gene (reference sequence). CDR3 length: 13 residues. V lost 2 bases, J lost 3 bases, and 11 bases lay in between. Via MiXCR, TCRdb re-called the 5' RACE reads, giving one row per CDR3 protein. The table has some 400,000 distinct CDR3 sequences, around a sixth seen once. The study's findings and limits: Abundant clonotypes (contaminants from the bulk population) could be present in FACS-sorted repertoires. Once the booster was given, most primary-vaccination clones reappeared, at 95% to 98% for CD4 and over 85% for CD8. Among all clonotypes, a small share was observed in both CD4 and CD8 compartments.

As to this clonotype: No antigen is known for it.

This sequence was found in a man aged 18-30 years who received the YFV17D yellow fever vaccine. The sample was PBMCs, taken before the yellow fever booster vaccination. The chain links TRBV20-1 to TRBJ2-7; D is perhaps TRBD1 (6 bases). This CDR3 reads CSARSGHSYEQYF. CDR3 DNA: TGCAGTGCTAGATCGGGACACAGCTACGAGCAGTACTTC.